This T cell receptor beta chain is drawn from a study of cytomegalovirus exposure and HLA in healthy donors. Note on this clone: Antigen: not known.

CDR1 is MRHNA, CDR2 SNTAGT, per germline. CDR3 length: 16 amino acids. Trimming removed 5 bases from V and 5 bases from J; junction bases left unmatched: 11. Findings and limits, study-wide: The authors judged a highly shared variant cluster likely a sequencing artifact. The study flagged some 170 TCR beta chains as cytomegalovirus-associated. For most subjects, TCR beta sequences were reported to predict HLA-A and HLA-B alleles with accuracy. The analysis excluded some indistinguishable V segments, including TRBV6-2 and TRBV6-3.

Both 60 Vbeta primers and 13 Jbeta primers went into the PCR. Clones were read by immunoSEQ multiplex PCR, and TCRdb kept only the in-frame ones, dropping some. The profile shows tens of thousands of clones, roughly 79% of them singletons. The TCR originated in a woman in her twenties or thirties in good health and CMV-seronegative. The J gene is TRBJ2-5, the V gene TRBV6-4; 10 bases fit TRBD2. Input material: PBMCs. The DNA of the CDR3 is TGTGCCAGCAGTTTAGAAGCGGGAGGGCCCAGGGAGACCCAGTACTTC. Translated, it gives CASSLEAGGPRETQYF.